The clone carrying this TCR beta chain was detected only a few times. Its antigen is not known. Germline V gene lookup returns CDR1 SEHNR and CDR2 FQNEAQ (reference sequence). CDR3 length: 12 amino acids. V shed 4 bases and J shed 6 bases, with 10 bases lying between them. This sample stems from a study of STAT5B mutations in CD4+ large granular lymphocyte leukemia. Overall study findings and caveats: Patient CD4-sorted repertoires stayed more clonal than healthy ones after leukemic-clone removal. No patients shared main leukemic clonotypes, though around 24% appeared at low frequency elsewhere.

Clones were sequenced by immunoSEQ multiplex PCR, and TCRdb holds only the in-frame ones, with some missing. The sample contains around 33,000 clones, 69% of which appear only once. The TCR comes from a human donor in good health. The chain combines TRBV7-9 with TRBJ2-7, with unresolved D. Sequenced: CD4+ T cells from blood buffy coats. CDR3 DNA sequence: TGTGCCAGCAGCTCCACTGACTCCGAGCAGTACTTC. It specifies CASSSTDSEQYF.